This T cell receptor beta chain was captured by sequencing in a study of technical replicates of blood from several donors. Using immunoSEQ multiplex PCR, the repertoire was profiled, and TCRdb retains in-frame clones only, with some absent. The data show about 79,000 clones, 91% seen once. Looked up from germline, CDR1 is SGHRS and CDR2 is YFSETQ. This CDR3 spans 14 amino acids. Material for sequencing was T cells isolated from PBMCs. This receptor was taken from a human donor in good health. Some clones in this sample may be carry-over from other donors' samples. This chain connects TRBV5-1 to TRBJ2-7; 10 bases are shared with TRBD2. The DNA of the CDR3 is TGCGCCAGCAGCTTGGAGGGAGCGGGAGGGCCTTTCGTCGTC. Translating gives CASSLEGAGGPFVV.